The 21 T cell receptor beta chains given below trace back to one sample, sequenced in a study of T cell changes during pregnancy in multiple sclerosis. Clones were sequenced by immunoSEQ multiplex PCR, and TCRdb holds only the in-frame ones, with some missing. Of tens of thousands of clones detected, roughly nine tenths appear once; the ten largest clones hold under 0.75%. The source was CD4+ T cells from peripheral blood mononuclear cells, collected in the third trimester of pregnancy. Source of these receptors: a female donor in good health, enrolled as a control in a pregnancy study.

The chain uses TRBV27 and TRBJ2-7; 10 bases are shared with TRBD2. This CDR3 is 15 amino acids long. CDR1 is MNHEY, CDR2 SMNVEV, per germline (reference sequence). V shed 6 bases and J 4 bases; nucleotides not matched to a gene: 9. CDR3 DNA: TGTGCCAGCAGCAAGGGGGCTAGCGGGGGTTACGAGCAGTACTTC. It specifies CASSKGASGGYEQYF.

This clone appeared a few times. The chain is built from TRBV5-1 and TRBJ1-1, with D perhaps TRBD1 (5 bases). V shed 10 bases and J shed 4 bases, with 14 bases lying between them. This CDR3 has 12 residues. CDR1 and CDR2 from the germline V gene are SGHRS and YFSETQ. The CDR3: CARRGGSTEAFF. CDR3 nucleotides: TGCGCCCGTAGGGGCGGATCCACTGAAGCTTTCTTT.

CDR3 coding DNA: TGCGCCAGCAGTGACCTCGGGGGACTCTCCTACAATGAGCAGTTCTTC. Encoded protein: CASSDLGGLSYNEQFF. This sequence joins TRBV10-1 and TRBJ2-1; D might be TRBD2 (6 bases). The germline gives CDR1 WNHNN, CDR2 SYGVQD (reference sequence). V was cut by 3 bases and J by 0 bases, with 12 bases left in between. The CDR3 has 16 residues.

The chain is built from TRBV10-3 and TRBJ1-2; D unclear. The CDR3 has 14 amino acids. Between the trimmed V and J ends, which lost 2 bases and 4 bases, there was a span of 11 bases. Germline V gives CDR1 ENHRY, CDR2 SYGVKD. The CDR3 nucleotides read TGTGCCATCAGTGAGCCCACAGTACTCTATGGCTACACCTTC. Amino acids: CAISEPTVLYGYTF.

In this sample, this clone turned up once. The V and J genes are TRBV28 and TRBJ1-4; 7 nucleotides match TRBD1. Losses at the gene ends were 7 bases for V and 5 bases for J; bases not matched to a gene: 22. This CDR3 comprises 19 residues. The germline CDR1 and CDR2 sequences are MDHEN and SYDVKM. CDR3: CASTKNPERGGLLNEKLFF. Here the CDR3 DNA reads TGTGCCAGCACGAAAAATCCGGAAAGAGGGGGCCTATTAAATGAAAAACTGTTTTTT.

This clone was seen more than once but under ten times. The J gene is TRBJ1-3, the V gene TRBV6-6; 9 bases are a match to TRBD1. The germline V gene has CDR1 MNHNY and CDR2 SVGAGI (reference sequence). J lost 2 bases, V lost 5 bases, and 7 bases had no gene match. The CDR3 covers 16 residues. The CDR3 loop reads CASSNHGQGTGNTIYF. CDR3 nucleotides: TGTGCCAGCAGTAACCACGGACAGGGGACTGGAAACACCATATATTTT.

The chain couples TRBV7-9 to TRBJ2-3, with 8 bases fitting TRBD1. Germline assignment: CDR1 SEHNR and CDR2 FQNEAQ (reference sequence). The J segment lost 1 base and the V segment lost 8 bases, leaving 8 bases of the junction unmatched. This CDR3 has 15 amino acids. In DNA form, the CDR3 reads TGTGCCAGCGAGACAGGACAGGGAGGCACAGATACGCAGTATTTT. This translates into CASETGQGGTDTQYF.

V and J are TRBV11-2 and TRBJ1-3; D unclear. Germline values: CDR1 SGHAT, CDR2 FQNNGV. The CDR3 length is 16 residues. Trimming cost V 5 bases and J 0 bases, with 14 bases left between them. The CDR3 loop reads CASSPRVLTSGNTIYF. Written as DNA, the CDR3 is TGTGCCAGCAGCCCCCGGGTACTTACCTCTGGAAACACCATATATTTT.

This sequence joins TRBV5-4 and TRBJ1-6; tentatively, D is TRBD1 (5 bases). CDR1 is SGHNT, CDR2 YYREEE, per germline (reference sequence). The CDR3 is 14 residues long. Trimming cost V 4 bases and J 8 bases, with 13 bases left between them. Here the CDR3 reads CASSPAGSDSPLHF. CDR3 bases: TGTGCCAGCAGCCCGGCAGGGTCCGATTCACCCCTCCACTTT.

This chain links TRBV5-1 with TRBJ2-1; TRBD2 matches at 13 bases. The V segment lost 2 bases and the J segment 1 base; nucleotides outside the gene matches: 12. CDR1 and CDR2 from the germline V gene are SGHRS and YFSETQ. The CDR3 is made up of 20 amino acids. CDR3 sequence reads: CASSFQGTSGGARSYNEQFF. The CDR3 nucleotides read TGCGCCAGCAGCTTCCAAGGCACTAGCGGGGGGGCCCGGTCCTACAATGAGCAGTTCTTC. The whole variable domain, remainder taken from reference TRBV5-1 and TRBJ2-1, is KAGVTQTPRYLIKTRGQQVTLSCSPISGHRSVSWYQQTPGQGLQFLFEYFSETQRNKGNFPGRFSGRQFSNSRSEMNVSTLELGDSALYLCASSFQGTSGGARSYNEQFFGPGTRLTVL.

The chain is built from TRBV30 and TRBJ2-6, with D perhaps TRBD2 (5 bases). Germline V gene data show CDR1 as GTSNPN and CDR2 as SVGIG (reference sequence). V was pared by 3 bases and J by 0 bases, with 12 bases between. This CDR3 is built from 16 residues. The CDR3 sequence is CAWRVSGSSGANVLTF. The CDR3 bases are TGTGCCTGGAGAGTCAGTGGGAGCTCTGGGGCCAACGTCCTGACTTTC.

The gene calls are TRBV5-6 and TRBJ1-6, with TRBD1 matching over 7 bases. The germline gives CDR1 SGHDT, CDR2 YYEEEE. This CDR3 region has 12 residues. Trimming at V came to 5 bases and at J to 9 bases, leaving 2 bases not matched to a gene. The CDR3 DNA follows: TGTGCCAGCAGATCAGGGGGTTCACCCCTCCACTTT. Protein: CASRSGGSPLHF.

CDR3: CASSSGTLGRYEQYF. CDR3 DNA sequence: TGTGCCAGCAGCTCCGGGACTCTGGGGCGCTACGAGCAGTACTTC. The chain couples TRBV9 to TRBJ2-7; D possibly corresponds to TRBD2 (6 bases). The CDR3 loop spans 15 amino acids. CDR1 is SGDLS, CDR2 YYNGEE, per germline. Trimming left V 4 bases short and J 3 bases short, with 17 bases between.

V gene TRBV18 combines with J gene TRBJ2-3; a possible D gene is TRBD2 (5 bases). This CDR3 contains 17 residues. Germline CDR1 is KGHSH and CDR2 is LQKENI. Trimming pared 4 bases from V and 3 bases from J, leaving 20 bases between. The chain's CDR3 is CASSRNSGLDKTDTQYF. CDR3 DNA: TGTGCCAGCTCACGGAACAGCGGTCTAGATAAAACAGATACGCAGTATTTT.

V is TRBV19 and J is TRBJ2-7; D is unresolved. Germline V lookup: CDR1 LNHDA, CDR2 SQIVND (reference sequence). Between the trimmed V and J ends, which lost 5 bases and 6 bases, there was a span of 11 bases. This CDR3 comprises 12 residues. CDR3 amino acids: CASSAAASEQYF. The CDR3 coding sequence is TGTGCCAGTAGTGCGGCAGCCAGCGAGCAGTACTTC.

This rearrangement joins TRBV12-5 to TRBJ1-1, with a weak D call TRBD1 (5 bases). V was trimmed by 7 bases and J by 0 bases, leaving 15 bases between them. Looked up from germline, CDR1 is LGHNT and CDR2 is FRNRAP. CDR3 length: 15 residues. The CDR3: CASALTNRMNTEAFF. For the CDR3, the DNA is TGTGCTAGTGCCCTTACGAACAGGATGAACACTGAAGCTTTCTTT.

The chain couples TRBV5-4 to TRBJ1-5; 10 bases agree with TRBD1. CDR1 and CDR2 (germline): SGHNT, YYREEE (reference sequence). V dropped 1 base and J dropped 3; count of bases not matched to a gene: 7. This CDR3 has 17 residues. The CDR3 spells CASSLSGQGGLNQPQHF. DNA for the CDR3: TGTGCCAGCAGCTTGTCCGGACAGGGGGGACTCAATCAGCCCCAGCATTTT.

CDR3 coding DNA: TGTGCCAGCAGCTCCTCGGGACTAGCGGGAGGAGGCTACAATGAGCAGTTCTTC. Protein: CASSSSGLAGGGYNEQFF. The chain combines TRBV7-9 with TRBJ2-1; 15 bases are a match to TRBD2. The CDR3 has 18 residues. Germline CDR1 is SEHNR and CDR2 is FQNEAQ (reference sequence). J lost 3 bases, V lost 4 bases, and 7 bases had no gene match.

V usage is TRBV30 and J usage is TRBJ1-6; 7 positions agree with TRBD1. Per the germline V gene, CDR1 is GTSNPN and CDR2 is SVGIG (reference sequence). The CDR3 covers 16 residues. Trimming at V came to 1 base and at J to 4 bases, leaving 7 bases not matched to a gene. CDR3 nucleotides: TGTGCCTGGAGTGAATATAAGGGGGCTTATAATTCACCCCTCCACTTT. Encoded protein: CAWSEYKGAYNSPLHF.

This clone was found once. The gene calls are TRBV2 and TRBJ2-5; 11 positions agree with TRBD1. The CDR3 runs 13 residues. Germline trimming cut 4 bases from V and 10 bases from J; bases unmatched to any gene: 5. Germline loops: CDR1 SNHLY, CDR2 FYNNEI. CDR3 protein: CASSGGTGGDQYF. The CDR3 DNA is TGTGCCAGCAGTGGGGGGACAGGGGGGGACCAGTACTTC.

The rearrangement uses TRBV30 and TRBJ1-1; D possibly corresponds to TRBD1 (6 bases). V lost 1 base to trimming and J lost 11 bases, with 11 bases between them. The germline CDR1 and CDR2 sequences are GTSNPN and SVGIG (reference sequence). This CDR3 is built from 11 residues. The DNA of the CDR3 is TGTGCCTGGAGTGGGGAGGGGGATGCTTTCTTT. This translates into CAWSGEGDAFF.